The clone carrying this TCR beta chain was observed a few times. Its antigen is as yet unknown. The CDR3 extends over 13 amino acids. V dropped 7 bases and J dropped 9; count of bases not matched to a gene: 9. Germline V gives CDR1 SNHLY, CDR2 FYNNEI. Generated by immunoSEQ multiplex PCR, the TCRdb table keeps only in-frame clones and is missing some. The sample has tens of thousands of clones, over 65% seen once. This specimen comes from a study of OX40 agonist ivuxolimab in advanced cancers. Study observations and caveats: CD8+ T cells averaged more expanded clones than CD4+.

The sequence came from an adult with an advanced solid tumor such as melanoma, head and neck, liver or kidney cancer. The rearrangement links TRBV2 to TRBJ2-1; 7 bases match TRBD1. Sample: CD4+ or CD8+ T cells sorted from blood, taken in a trial of the OX40 agonist ivuxolimab. CDR3 protein: CASMSQGSSEQFF. The CDR3 DNA follows: TGTGCCAGCATGTCACAGGGGTCCAGTGAGCAGTTCTTC.